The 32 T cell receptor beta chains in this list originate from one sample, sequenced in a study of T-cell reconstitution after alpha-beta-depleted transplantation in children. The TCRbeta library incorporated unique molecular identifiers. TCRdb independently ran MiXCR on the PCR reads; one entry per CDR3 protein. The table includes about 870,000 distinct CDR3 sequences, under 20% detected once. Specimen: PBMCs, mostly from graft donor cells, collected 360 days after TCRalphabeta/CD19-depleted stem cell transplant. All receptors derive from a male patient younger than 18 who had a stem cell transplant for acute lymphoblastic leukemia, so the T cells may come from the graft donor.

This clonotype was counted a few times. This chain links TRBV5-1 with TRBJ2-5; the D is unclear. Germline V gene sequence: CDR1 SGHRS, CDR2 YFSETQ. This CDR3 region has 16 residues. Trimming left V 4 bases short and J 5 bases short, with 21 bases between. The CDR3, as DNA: TGCGCCAGCAGCCCCTTTGGGCCCCCCCGAATGGAGACCCAGTACTTC. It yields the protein CASSPFGPPRMETQYF.

The CDR3 bases are TGCGCCAGCAGCCAAGATACGGGAGGGCCGTACGAGCAGTACTTC. It is translated as CASSQDTGGPYEQYF. This chain connects TRBV4-1 to TRBJ2-7, with 8 bases fitting TRBD2. V shed 0 bases and J 4 bases; nucleotides not matched to a gene: 5. The CDR3 is 15 residues long. The germline V gene has CDR1 MGHRA and CDR2 YSYEKL.

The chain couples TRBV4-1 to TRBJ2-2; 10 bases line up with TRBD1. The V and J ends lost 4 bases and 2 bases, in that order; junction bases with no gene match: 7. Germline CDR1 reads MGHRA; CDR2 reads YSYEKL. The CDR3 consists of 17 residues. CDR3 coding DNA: TGCGCCAGCAGCCGCCTGACAGGGGGCATAAACACCGGGGAGCTGTTTTTT. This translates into CASSRLTGGINTGELFF.

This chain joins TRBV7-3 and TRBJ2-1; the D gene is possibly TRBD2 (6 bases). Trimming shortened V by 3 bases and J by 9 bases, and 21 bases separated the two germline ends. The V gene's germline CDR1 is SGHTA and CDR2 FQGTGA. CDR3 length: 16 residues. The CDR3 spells CASSFSGTGEGGEQFF. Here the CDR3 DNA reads TGTGCCAGCAGCTTTTCGGGGACCGGAGAGGGAGGTGAGCAGTTCTTC.

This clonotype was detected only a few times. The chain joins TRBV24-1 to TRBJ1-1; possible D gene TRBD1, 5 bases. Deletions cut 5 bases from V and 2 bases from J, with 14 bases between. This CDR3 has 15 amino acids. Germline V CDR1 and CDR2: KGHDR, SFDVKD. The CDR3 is CATSVQPGPNTEAFF. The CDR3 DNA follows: TGTGCCACCAGTGTCCAACCGGGACCTAACACTGAAGCTTTCTTT.

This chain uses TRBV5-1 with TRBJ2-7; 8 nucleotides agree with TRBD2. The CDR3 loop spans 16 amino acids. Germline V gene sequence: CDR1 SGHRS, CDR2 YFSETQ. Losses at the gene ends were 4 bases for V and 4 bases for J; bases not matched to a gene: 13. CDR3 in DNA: TGCGCCAGCAGCCTAAACGGCGGACTAGCTAGTTACGAGCAGTACTTC. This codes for CASSLNGGLASYEQYF.

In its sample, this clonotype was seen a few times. This chain's CDR3 is CASRSGVVGNEQYF. The CDR3 DNA reads as TGCGCCAGCAGATCAGGGGTGGTCGGAAACGAGCAGTACTTC. This chain links TRBV5-1 with TRBJ2-7; weak D call: TRBD1 (6 bases). Germline V lookup: CDR1 SGHRS, CDR2 YFSETQ. The CDR3 is 14 residues long. Trimming took 5 bases from V and 5 from J, leaving 17 bases between them.

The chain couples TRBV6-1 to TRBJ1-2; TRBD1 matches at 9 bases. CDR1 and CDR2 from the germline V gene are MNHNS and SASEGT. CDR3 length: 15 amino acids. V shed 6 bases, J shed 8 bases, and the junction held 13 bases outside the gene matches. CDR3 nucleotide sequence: TGTGCCAGCAGGAACATGGACAGGGGACCGGGCGGCTACACCTTC. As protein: CASRNMDRGPGGYTF.

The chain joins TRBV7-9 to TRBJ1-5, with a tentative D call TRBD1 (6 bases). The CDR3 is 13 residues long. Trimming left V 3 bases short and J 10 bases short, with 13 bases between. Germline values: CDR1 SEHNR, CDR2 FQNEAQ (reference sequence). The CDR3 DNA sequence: TGTGCCAGCAGCTTGGGGGGCGAGTTTCCCCAGCATTTT. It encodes CASSLGGEFPQHF.

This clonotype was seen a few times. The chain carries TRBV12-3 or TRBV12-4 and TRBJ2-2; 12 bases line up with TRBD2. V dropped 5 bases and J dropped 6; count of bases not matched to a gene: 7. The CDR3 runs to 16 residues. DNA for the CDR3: TGTGCCAGCAGTCCCCGGACTAGCGGGGAGTCCGGGGAGCTGTTTTTT. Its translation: CASSPRTSGESGELFF.

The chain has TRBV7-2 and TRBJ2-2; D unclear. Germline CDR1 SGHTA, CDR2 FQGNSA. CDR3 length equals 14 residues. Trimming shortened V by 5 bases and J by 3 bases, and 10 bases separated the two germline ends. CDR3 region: CASSPLPYTGELFF. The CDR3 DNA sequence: TGTGCCAGCAGCCCCCTACCCTACACCGGGGAGCTGTTTTTT.

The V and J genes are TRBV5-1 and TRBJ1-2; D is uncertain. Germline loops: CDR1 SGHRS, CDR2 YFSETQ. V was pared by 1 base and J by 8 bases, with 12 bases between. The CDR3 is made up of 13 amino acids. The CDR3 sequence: CASSLQDFGGYTF. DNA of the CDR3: TGCGCCAGCAGCTTGCAGGACTTCGGGGGCTACACCTTC.

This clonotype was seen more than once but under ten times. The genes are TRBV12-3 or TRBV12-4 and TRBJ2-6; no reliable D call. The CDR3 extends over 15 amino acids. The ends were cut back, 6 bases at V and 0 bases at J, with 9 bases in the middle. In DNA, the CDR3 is TGTGCCAGCAGCGGAACTATCTCTGGGGCCAACGTCCTGACTTTC. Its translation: CASSGTISGANVLTF.

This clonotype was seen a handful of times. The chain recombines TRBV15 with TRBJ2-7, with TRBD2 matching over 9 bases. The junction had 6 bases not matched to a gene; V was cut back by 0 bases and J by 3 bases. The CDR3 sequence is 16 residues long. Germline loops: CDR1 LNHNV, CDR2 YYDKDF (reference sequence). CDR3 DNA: TGTGCCACCAGCAGAGAGGTAGCGGGAGATAGCTACGAGCAGTACTTC. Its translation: CATSREVAGDSYEQYF.

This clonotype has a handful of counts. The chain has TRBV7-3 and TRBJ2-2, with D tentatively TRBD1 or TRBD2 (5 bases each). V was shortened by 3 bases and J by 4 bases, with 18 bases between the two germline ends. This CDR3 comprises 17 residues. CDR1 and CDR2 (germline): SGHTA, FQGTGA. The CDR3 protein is CASSLLPGTASTGELFF. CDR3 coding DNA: TGTGCCAGCAGCTTGCTCCCTGGGACGGCGAGCACCGGGGAGCTGTTTTTT.

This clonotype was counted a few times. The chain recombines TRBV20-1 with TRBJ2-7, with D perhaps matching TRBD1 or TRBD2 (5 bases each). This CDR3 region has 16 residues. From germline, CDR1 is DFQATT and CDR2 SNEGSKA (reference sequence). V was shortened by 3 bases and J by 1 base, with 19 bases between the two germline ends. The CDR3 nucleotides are TGCAGTGCTAGGGTGCCGGGACGCCGATATTCCTACGAGCAGTACTTC. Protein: CSARVPGRRYSYEQYF.

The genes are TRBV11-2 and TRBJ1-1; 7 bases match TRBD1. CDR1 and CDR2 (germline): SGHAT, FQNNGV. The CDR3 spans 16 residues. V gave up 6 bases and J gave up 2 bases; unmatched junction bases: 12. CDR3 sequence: CASRRGADRVNTEAFF. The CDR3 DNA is TGTGCCAGCAGGAGGGGGGCAGACAGGGTTAACACTGAAGCTTTCTTT.

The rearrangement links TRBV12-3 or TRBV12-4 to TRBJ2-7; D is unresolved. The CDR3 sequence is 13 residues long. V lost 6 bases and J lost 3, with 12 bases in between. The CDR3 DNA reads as TGTGCCAGCAGAGCGTGGCGGAGCTACGAGCAGTACTTC. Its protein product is CASRAWRSYEQYF.

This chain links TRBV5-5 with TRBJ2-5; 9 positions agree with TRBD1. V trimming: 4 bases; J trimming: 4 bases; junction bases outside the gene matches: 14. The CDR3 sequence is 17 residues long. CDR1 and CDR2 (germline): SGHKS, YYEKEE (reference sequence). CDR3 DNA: TGTGCCAGCAGCGGGTTGGGGACAGGGAAAGTGGGAGAGACCCAGTACTTC. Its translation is CASSGLGTGKVGETQYF. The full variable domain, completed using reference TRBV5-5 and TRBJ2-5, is DAGVTQSPTHLIKTRGQQVTLRCSPISGHKSVSWYQQVLGQGPQFIFQYYEKEERGRGNFPDRFSARQFPNYSSELNVNALLLGDSALYLCASSGLGTGKVGETQYFGPGTRLLVL.

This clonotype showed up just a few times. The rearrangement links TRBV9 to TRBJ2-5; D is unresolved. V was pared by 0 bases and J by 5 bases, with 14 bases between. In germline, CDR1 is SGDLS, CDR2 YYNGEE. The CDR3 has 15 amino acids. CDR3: CASSVGPVSAETQYF. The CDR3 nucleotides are TGTGCCAGCAGCGTAGGACCTGTCTCCGCGGAGACCCAGTACTTC.

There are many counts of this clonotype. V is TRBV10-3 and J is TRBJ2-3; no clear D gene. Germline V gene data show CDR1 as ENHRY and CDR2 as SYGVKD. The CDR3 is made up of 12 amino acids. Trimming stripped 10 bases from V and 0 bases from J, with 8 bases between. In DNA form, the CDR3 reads TGTGCCACTTTGACTAGCACAGATACGCAGTATTTT. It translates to CATLTSTDTQYF.

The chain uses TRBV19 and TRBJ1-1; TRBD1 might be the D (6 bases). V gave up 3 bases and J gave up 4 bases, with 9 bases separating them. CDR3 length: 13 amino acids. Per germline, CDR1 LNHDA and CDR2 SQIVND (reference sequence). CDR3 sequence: CASSIDRFTEAFF. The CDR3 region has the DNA TGTGCCAGTAGTATCGACAGGTTCACTGAAGCTTTCTTT.

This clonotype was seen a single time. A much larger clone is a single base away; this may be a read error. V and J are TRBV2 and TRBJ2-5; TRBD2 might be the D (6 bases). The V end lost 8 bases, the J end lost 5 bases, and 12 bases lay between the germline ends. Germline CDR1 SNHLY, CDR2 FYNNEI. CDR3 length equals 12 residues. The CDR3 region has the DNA TGTGCCAGCGTTAGCGGAGGGGAGACCCAGTACTTC. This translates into CASVSGGETQYF.

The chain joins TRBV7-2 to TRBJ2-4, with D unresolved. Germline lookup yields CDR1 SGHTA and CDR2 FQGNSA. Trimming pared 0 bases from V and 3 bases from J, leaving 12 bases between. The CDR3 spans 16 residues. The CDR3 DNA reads TGTGCCAGCAGCTTAGCGTTGGGTGGGAACAAAAACATTCAGTACTTC. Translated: CASSLALGGNKNIQYF.

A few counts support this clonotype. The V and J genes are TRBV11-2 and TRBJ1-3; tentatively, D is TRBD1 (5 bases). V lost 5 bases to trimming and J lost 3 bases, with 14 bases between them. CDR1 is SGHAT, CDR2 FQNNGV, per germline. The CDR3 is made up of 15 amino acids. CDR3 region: CASSQFRTIGNTIYF. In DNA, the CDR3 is TGTGCCAGCAGCCAGTTCAGGACAATTGGAAACACCATATATTTT.

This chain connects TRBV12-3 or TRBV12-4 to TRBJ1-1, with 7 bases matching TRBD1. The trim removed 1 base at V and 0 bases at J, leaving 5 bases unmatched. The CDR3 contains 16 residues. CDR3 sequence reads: CASSLEGASLNTEAFF. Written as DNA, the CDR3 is TGTGCCAGCAGTTTAGAGGGGGCCAGTTTGAACACTGAAGCTTTCTTT.

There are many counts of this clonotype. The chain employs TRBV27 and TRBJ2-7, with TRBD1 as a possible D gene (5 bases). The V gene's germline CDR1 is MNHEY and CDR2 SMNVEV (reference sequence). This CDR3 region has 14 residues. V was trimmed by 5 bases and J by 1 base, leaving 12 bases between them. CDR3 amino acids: CASSDTTASYEQYF. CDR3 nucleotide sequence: TGTGCCAGCAGTGATACGACAGCTTCCTACGAGCAGTACTTC.

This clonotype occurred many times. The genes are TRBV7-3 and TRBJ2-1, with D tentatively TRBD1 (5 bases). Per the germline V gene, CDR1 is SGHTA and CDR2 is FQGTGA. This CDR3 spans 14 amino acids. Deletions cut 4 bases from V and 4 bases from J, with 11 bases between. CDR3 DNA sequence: TGTGCCAGCAGCTCCAGGGAAGATTACAATGAGCAGTTCTTC. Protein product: CASSSREDYNEQFF. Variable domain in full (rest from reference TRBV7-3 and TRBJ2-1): GAGVSQTPSNKVTEKGKYVELRCDPISGHTALYWYRQSLGQGPEFLIYFQGTGAADDSGLPNDRFFAVRPEGSVSTLKIQRTERGDSAVYLCASSSREDYNEQFFGPGTRLTVL.

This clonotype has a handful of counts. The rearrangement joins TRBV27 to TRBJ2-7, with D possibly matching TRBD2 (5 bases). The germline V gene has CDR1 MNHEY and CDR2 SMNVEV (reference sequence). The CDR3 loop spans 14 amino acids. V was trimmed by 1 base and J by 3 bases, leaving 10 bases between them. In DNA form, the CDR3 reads TGTGCCAGCAGTTTATACGGGGTAGGCTACGAGCAGTACTTC. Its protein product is CASSLYGVGYEQYF.

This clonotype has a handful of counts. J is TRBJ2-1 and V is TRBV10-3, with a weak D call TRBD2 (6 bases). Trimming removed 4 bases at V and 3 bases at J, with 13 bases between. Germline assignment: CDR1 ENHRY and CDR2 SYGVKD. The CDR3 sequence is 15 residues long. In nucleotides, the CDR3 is TGTGCCATCAGTGGGGTTAGCGGCAACTACAATGAGCAGTTCTTC. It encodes CAISGVSGNYNEQFF.

The CDR3 spells CASSYARENTGELFF. In DNA form, the CDR3 reads TGTGCCAGCAGTTATGCCCGGGAGAACACCGGGGAGCTGTTTTTT. This chain links TRBV6-5 with TRBJ2-2; D perhaps matches TRBD2 (5 bases). The CDR3 runs to 15 residues. V was shortened by 3 bases and J by 1 base, with 9 bases between the two germline ends. Germline CDR1 reads MNHEY; CDR2 reads SVGAGI.

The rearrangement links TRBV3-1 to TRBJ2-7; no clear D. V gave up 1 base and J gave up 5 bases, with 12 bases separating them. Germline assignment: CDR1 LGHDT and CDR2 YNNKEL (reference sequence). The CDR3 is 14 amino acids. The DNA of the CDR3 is TGTGCCAGCAGCCAAGTCCGGCCTCCCCACGAGCAGTACTTC. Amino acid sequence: CASSQVRPPHEQYF.